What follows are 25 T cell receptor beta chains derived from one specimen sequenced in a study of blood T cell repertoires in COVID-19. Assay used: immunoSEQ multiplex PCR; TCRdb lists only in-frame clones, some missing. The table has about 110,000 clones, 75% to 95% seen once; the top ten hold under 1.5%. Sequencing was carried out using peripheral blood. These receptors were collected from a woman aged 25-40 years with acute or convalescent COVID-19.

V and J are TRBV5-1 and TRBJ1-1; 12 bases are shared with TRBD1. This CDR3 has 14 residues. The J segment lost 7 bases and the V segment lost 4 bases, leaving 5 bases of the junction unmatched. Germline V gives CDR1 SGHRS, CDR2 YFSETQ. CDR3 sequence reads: CASSARDRGLEAFF. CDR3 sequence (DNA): TGCGCCAGCAGCGCGAGGGACAGGGGGCTTGAAGCTTTCTTT.

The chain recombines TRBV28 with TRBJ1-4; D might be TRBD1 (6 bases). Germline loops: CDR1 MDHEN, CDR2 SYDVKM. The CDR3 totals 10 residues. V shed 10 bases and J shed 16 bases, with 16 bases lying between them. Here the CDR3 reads CATQGRTWFF. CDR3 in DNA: TGTGCCACCCAGGGGCGCACGTGGTTTTTT.

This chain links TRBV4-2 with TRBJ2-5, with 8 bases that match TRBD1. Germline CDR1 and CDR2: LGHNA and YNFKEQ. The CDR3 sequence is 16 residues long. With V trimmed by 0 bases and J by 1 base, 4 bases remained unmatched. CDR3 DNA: TGTGCCAGCAGCCAAGAGACCGGGACAGGCCAAGAGACCCAGTACTTC. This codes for CASSQETGTGQETQYF.

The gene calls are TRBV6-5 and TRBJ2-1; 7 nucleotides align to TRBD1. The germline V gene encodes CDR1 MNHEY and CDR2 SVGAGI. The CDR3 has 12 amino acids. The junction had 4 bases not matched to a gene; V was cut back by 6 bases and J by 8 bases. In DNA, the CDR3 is TGTGCCAGCAGAGACAGGGTAGATGAGCAGTTCTTC. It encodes CASRDRVDEQFF.

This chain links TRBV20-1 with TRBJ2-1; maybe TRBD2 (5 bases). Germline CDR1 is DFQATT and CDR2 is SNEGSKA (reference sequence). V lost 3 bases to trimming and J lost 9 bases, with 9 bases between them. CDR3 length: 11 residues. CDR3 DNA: TGCAGTGCTAGCCCTAGCCCTGAGCAGTTCTTC. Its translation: CSASPSPEQFF.

The CDR3 nucleotides read TGTGCCAGCCGGAGACAGGTGGAACTCTCTGGGGCCAACGTCCTGACTTTC. Translation gives CASRRQVELSGANVLTF. The chain recombines TRBV19 with TRBJ2-6, with a tentative D call TRBD1 (6 bases). Trimming removed 9 bases from V and 0 bases from J, with 18 bases in between. Germline assignment: CDR1 LNHDA and CDR2 SQIVND (reference sequence). This CDR3 region has 17 residues.

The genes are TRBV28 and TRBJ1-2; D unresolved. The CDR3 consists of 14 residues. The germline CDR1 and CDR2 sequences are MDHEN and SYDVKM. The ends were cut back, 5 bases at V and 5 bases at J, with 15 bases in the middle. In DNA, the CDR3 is TGTGCCAGCAGTCTCCTAGATGGCCGATATGGCTACACCTTC. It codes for CASSLLDGRYGYTF.

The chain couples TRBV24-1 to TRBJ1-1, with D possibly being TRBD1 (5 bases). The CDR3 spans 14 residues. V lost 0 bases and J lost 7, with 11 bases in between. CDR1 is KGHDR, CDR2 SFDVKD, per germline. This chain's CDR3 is CATSDLLSGGEAFF. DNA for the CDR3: TGTGCCACCAGTGATTTGTTATCGGGGGGTGAAGCTTTCTTT.

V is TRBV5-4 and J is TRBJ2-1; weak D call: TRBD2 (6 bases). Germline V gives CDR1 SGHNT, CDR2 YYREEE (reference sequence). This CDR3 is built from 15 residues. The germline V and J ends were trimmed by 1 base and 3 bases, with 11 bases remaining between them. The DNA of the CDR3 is TGTGCCAGCAGCTTGTGGGCTAGCGTCTACAATGAGCAGTTCTTC. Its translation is CASSLWASVYNEQFF.

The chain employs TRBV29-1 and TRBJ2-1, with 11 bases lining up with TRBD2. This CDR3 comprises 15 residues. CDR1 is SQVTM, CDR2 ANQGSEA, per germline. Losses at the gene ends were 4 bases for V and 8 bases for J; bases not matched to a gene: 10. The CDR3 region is CSVAELAGGKYEQFF. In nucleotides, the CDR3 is TGCAGCGTTGCGGAGCTAGCGGGAGGAAAGTATGAGCAGTTCTTC.

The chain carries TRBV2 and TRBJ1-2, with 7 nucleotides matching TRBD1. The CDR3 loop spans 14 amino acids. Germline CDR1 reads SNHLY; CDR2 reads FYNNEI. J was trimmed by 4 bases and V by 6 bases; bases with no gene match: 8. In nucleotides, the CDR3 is TGTGCCAGCAGCGAGGACAGGCCCTTCTATGGCTACACCTTC. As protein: CASSEDRPFYGYTF.

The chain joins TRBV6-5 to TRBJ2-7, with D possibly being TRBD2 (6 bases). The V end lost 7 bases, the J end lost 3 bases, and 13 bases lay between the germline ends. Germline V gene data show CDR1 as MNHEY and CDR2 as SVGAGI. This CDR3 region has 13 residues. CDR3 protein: CASTSEGSYEQYF. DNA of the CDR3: TGTGCCAGCACCTCGGAGGGCAGCTACGAGCAGTACTTC.

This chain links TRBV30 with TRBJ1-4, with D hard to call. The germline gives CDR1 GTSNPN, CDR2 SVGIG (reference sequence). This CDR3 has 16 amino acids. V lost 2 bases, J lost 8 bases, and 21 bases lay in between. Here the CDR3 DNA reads TGTGCCTGGAGTCACCACCCCGGACTTTCTAGGGAAAAACTGTTTTTT. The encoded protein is CAWSHHPGLSREKLFF.

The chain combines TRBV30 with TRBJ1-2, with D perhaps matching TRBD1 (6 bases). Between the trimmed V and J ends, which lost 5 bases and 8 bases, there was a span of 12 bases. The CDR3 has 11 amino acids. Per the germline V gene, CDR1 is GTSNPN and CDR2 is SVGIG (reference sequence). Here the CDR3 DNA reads TGTGCCTGGGCAGGGGCATGGGGCTACACCTTC. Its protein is CAWAGAWGYTF. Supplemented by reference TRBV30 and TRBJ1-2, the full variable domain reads SQTIHQWPATLVQPVGSPLSLECTVEGTSNPNLYWYRQAAGRGLQLLFYSVGIGQISSEVPQNLSASRPQDRQFILSSKKLLLSDSGFYLCAWAGAWGYTFGSGTRLTVV.

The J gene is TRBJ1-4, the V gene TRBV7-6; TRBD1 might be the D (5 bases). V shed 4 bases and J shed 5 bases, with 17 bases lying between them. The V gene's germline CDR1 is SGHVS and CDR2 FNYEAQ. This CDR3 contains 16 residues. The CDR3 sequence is CASSYLGGQGNEKLFF. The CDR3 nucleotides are TGTGCCAGCAGCTACCTAGGTGGGCAGGGCAATGAAAAACTGTTTTTT.

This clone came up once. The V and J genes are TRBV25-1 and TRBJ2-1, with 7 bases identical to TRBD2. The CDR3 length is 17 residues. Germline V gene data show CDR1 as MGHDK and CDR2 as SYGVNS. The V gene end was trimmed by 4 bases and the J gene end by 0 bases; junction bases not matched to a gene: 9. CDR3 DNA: TGTGCCAGCAGTGGGGTAGCGGGCTTTAGCTCCTACAATGAGCAGTTCTTC. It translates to CASSGVAGFSSYNEQFF.

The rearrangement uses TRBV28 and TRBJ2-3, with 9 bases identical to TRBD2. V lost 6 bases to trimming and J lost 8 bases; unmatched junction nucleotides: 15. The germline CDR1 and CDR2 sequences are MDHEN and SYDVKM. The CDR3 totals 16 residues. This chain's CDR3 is CASRHTNSGGSRTQYF. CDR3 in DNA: TGTGCCAGCAGACATACCAATAGCGGGGGCTCACGTACGCAGTATTTT.

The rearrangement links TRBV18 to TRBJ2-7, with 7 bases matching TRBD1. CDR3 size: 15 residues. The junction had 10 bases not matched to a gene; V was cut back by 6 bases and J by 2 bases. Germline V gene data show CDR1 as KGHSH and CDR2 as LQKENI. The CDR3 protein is CASSRSGTVAYEQYF. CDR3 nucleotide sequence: TGTGCCAGCTCCCGTTCCGGGACAGTAGCCTACGAGCAGTACTTC.

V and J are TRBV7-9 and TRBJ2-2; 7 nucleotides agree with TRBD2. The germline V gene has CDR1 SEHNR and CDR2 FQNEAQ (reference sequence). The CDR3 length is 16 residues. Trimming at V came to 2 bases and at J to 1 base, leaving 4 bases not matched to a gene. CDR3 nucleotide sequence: TGTGCCAGCAGCTTAAGGCGGGGGTGGAACACCGGGGAGCTGTTTTTT. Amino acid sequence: CASSLRRGWNTGELFF. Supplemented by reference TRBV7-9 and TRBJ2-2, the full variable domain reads DTGVSQNPRHKITKRGQNVTFRCDPISEHNRLYWYRQTLGQGPEFLTYFQNEAQLEKSRLLSDRFSAERPKGSFSTLEIQRTEQGDSAMYLCASSLRRGWNTGELFFGEGSRLTVL.

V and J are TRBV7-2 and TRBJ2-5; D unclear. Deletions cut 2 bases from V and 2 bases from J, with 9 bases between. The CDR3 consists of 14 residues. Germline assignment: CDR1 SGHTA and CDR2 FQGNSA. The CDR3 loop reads CASSLITVQETQYF. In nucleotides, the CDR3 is TGTGCCAGCAGCTTAATTACAGTGCAAGAGACCCAGTACTTC.

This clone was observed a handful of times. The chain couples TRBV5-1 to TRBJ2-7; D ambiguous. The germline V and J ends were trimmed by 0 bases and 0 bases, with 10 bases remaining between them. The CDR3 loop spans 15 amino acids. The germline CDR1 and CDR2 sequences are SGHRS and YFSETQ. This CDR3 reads CASSLDSSFSYEQYF. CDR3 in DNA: TGCGCCAGCAGCTTGGACAGTTCCTTCTCCTACGAGCAGTACTTC.

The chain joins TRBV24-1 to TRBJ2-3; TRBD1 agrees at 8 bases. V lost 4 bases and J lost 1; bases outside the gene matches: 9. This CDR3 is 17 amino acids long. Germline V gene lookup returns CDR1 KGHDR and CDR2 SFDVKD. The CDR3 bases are TGTGCCACCAGTGACCCGAAACCGGGACAGGGCACAGATACGCAGTATTTT. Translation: CATSDPKPGQGTDTQYF.

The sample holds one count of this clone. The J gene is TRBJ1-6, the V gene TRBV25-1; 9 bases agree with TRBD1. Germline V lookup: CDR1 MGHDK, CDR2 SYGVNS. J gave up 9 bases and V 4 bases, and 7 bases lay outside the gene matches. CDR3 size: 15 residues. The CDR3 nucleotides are TGTGCCAGCAGTGCGGGGACAGGGTGGGGTTCACCCCTCCACTTT. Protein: CASSAGTGWGSPLHF.

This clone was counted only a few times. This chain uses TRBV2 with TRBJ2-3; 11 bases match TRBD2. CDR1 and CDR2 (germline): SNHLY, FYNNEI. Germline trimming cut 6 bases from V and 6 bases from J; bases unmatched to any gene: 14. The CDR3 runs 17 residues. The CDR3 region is CASRPFLAGGPADTQYF. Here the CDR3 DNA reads TGTGCCAGCAGGCCTTTTTTAGCGGGGGGGCCAGCGGATACGCAGTATTTT. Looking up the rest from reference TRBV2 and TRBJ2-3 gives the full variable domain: EPEVTQTPSHQVTQMGQEVILRCVPISNHLYFYWYRQILGQKVEFLVSFYNNEISEKSEIFDDQFSVERPDGSNFTLKIRSTKLEDSAMYFCASRPFLAGGPADTQYFGPGTRLTVL.

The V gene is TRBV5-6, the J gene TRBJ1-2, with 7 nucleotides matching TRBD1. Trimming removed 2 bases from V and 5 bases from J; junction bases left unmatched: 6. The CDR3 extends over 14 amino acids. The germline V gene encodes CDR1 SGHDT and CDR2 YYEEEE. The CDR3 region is CASSFDRARYGYTF. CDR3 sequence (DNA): TGTGCCAGCAGCTTCGACAGGGCTCGATATGGCTACACCTTC.